The rows below give T cell receptor beta chains drawn from one sample of a study of radiotherapy plus CTLA-4 blockade in lung cancer. Clones were read by immunoSEQ multiplex PCR, and TCRdb kept only the in-frame ones, dropping some. The table lists about 41,000 clones, around 76% of them singletons, with approximately 8.3% in the top ten. The sequencing used peripheral blood, collected from a patient treated with radiotherapy plus ipilimumab. Receptors were obtained from a human donor with non-small cell lung cancer who had stable disease on radiotherapy plus ipilimumab. Both conserved end residues are part of each CDR3. The order of the fields is J gene, V gene, D gene, clone size, CDR3 DNA, CDR3 protein. A D gene is named only where the DNA matches it firmly. The size of a clone is reported for some rows only, either as once, few or many, or as a class for expanded clones.

TRBJ1-1 | TRBV21-1 | . | . | TGTGCCAGCAGCAAAGGGGGCGTAATTAGGCAGGACACTGAAGCTTTCTTT | CASSKGGVIRQDTEAFF
TRBJ2-2 | TRBV7-3 | . | . | TGTGCCAGCCGGACAGCTAACACCGGGGAGCTGTTTTTT | CASRTANTGELFF
TRBJ1-6 | TRBV9 | . | . | TGTGCCAGCAGTGACCGGGCCTATTCACCCCTCCACTTT | CASSDRAYSPLHF
TRBJ1-1 | TRBV19 | . | once | TGTGCCAGTAGCCGACAGTTGAACACTGAAGCTTTCTTT | CASSRQLNTEAFF
TRBJ1-1 | TRBV5-4 | . | . | TGTGCCAGCAGCTTGCCAGGATCGATGAACACTGAAGCTTTCTTT | CASSLPGSMNTEAFF
TRBJ1-2 | TRBV7-9 | . | . | TGTGCCAGCAGCTTGCCCGATTTACAGTACTATGGCTACACCTTC | CASSLPDLQYYGYTF
TRBJ1-6 | TRBV28 | TRBD1 | . | TGTGCCAGCAGGGGGGGCGGGACAGCCTTTAATTCACCCCTCCACTTT | CASRGGGTAFNSPLHF
TRBJ1-6 | TRBV27 | . | . | TGTGCCAGCAGTTTACAGGACTATAATTCACCCCTCCACTTT | CASSLQDYNSPLHF
TRBJ1-1 | TRBV7-3 | . | . | TGTGCCAGCAGCCTCTATGGGGACACTGAAGCTTTCTTT | CASSLYGDTEAFF
TRBJ2-1 | TRBV6-5 | . | . | TGTGCCAGCAGGGGGGTAAACAATGAGCAGTTCTTC | CASRGVNNEQFF
TRBJ2-3 | TRBV7-9 | . | few | TGTGCCAGCAGCTCCCGGGCCACAGATACGCAGTATTTT | CASSSRATDTQYF
TRBJ1-2 | TRBV10-3 | . | . | TGTGCCATCAGGGACCCGGGACGGAACTATGGCTACACCTTC | CAIRDPGRNYGYTF
TRBJ1-6 | TRBV27 | . | . | TGTGCCAGCAGTTTGGACAGAGGTAATTCACCCCTCCACTTT | CASSLDRGNSPLHF
TRBJ2-1 | TRBV7-9 | . | . | TGTGCCAGCAGCTCAGCCCTACAGGAGTTAGCCAATGAGCAGTTCTTC | CASSSALQELANEQFF
TRBJ1-6 | TRBV5-4 | TRBD1 | . | TGTGCCAGCAGTTTGCGGACAGGGGGGAATTCACCCCTCCACTTT | CASSLRTGGNSPLHF
TRBJ2-1 | TRBV5-1 | TRBD1 | . | TGCGCCAGCAGCTGGACCGGGACAGGAGATTACAATGAGCAGTTCTTC | CASSWTGTGDYNEQFF
TRBJ2-2 | TRBV2 | . | . | TGTGCCAGCAGGCCTACCGAAGCAGACGCCGGGGAGCTGTTTTTT | CASRPTEADAGELFF
TRBJ1-2 | TRBV14 | TRBD1 | . | TGTGCCAGCAGCCAAGAAGGCAGGGGGCTAGGCTACACCTTC | CASSQEGRGLGYTF
TRBJ2-3 | TRBV6-6 | TRBD1 | . | TGTGCCAGCAGTTACGGACAGGAATTTCGCACAGATACGCAGTATTTT | CASSYGQEFRTDTQYF
TRBJ2-5 | TRBV19 | . | . | TGTGCCAGTAGTATAGGCACACGAGAGACCCAGTACTTC | CASSIGTRETQYF
TRBJ2-1 | TRBV7-2 | . | few | TGTGCCAGCAGCTACCTGGATGGCCATGAGCAGTTCTTC | CASSYLDGHEQFF
TRBJ1-1 | TRBV6-5 | TRBD1 | . | TGTGCCAGCACCCGGGACAGGGTAATGGCTGAAGCTTTCTTT | CASTRDRVMAEAFF
TRBJ2-3 | TRBV5-1 | . | . | TGCGCCAGCAGCTTGGACGGGTTGGGCACAGATACGCAGTATTTT | CASSLDGLGTDTQYF
TRBJ1-1 | TRBV7-9 | . | . | TGTGCCAGCAACCGGGACACGGGGAACACTGAAGCTTTCTTT | CASNRDTGNTEAFF
TRBJ2-3 | TRBV11-3 | TRBD2 | . | TGTGCCAGCAGCTTAGGGGGGACCGGGGGGGCCCATGGTGATACGCAGTATTTT | CASSLGGTGGAHGDTQYF
TRBJ1-5 | TRBV21-1 | . | few | TGTGCCAGCAGCAAAGAGACAGGGGATCGCCAGCCCCAGCATTTT | CASSKETGDRQPQHF
TRBJ1-2 | TRBV9 | . | . | TGTGCCAGCAGCGTAGATCTCGTAACAGGACTGACGAATGGCTACACCTTC | CASSVDLVTGLTNGYTF
TRBJ2-2 | TRBV5-1 | TRBD2 | . | TGCGCCAGCAGCTACAGGATCGCGGGAGAAACCGGGGAGCTGTTTTTT | CASSYRIAGETGELFF